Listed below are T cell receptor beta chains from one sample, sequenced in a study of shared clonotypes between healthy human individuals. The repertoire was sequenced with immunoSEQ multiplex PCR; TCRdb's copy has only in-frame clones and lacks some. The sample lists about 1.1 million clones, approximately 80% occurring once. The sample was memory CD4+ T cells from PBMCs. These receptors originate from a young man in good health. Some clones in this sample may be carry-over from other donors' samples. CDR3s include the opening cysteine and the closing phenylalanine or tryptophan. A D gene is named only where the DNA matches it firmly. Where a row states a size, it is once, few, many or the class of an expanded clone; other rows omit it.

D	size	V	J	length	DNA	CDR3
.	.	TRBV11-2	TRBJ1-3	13	TGTGCCAGCAGCTTATCAGGGGGAAACACCATATATTTT	CASSLSGGNTIYF
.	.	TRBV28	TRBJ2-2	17	TGTGCCAGCAGTTTTTTCTCTAGGGGAACGAACACCGGGGAGCTGTTTTTT	CASSFFSRGTNTGELFF
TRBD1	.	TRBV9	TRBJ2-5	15	TGTGCCAGCAGCGTTGGGACAGGGGGCGTGGAGACCCAGTACTTC	CASSVGTGGVETQYF
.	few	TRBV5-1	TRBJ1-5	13	TGCGCCAGCAGCTTAGACCGGGACCAGCCCCAGCATTTT	CASSLDRDQPQHF
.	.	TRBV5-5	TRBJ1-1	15	TGTGCCAGCAGCTTCCAGGGGCAAATGAACACTGAAGCTTTCTTT	CASSFQGQMNTEAFF
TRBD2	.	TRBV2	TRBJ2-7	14	TGTGCCAGCACGGGACTAGCGGGACCGTACGAGCAGTACTTC	CASTGLAGPYEQYF
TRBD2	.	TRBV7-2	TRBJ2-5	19	TGTGCCAGCAGCCCAGCCGGGACTAGCGGGAGGGCCTCTGCAGAGACCCAGTACTTC	CASSPAGTSGRASAETQYF
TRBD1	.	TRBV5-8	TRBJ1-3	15	TGTGCCAGCAGCTTCCGGACAGGGATGGGAAACACCATATATTTT	CASSFRTGMGNTIYF
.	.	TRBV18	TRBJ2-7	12	TGTGCCAGCTCAATTCTCGGAGTCGAGCAGTACTTC	CASSILGVEQYF
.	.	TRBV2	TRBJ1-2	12	TGTGCCAGCAGTGCGGGGACTTATGGCTACACCTTC	CASSAGTYGYTF
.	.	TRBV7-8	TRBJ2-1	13	TGTGCCAGCAGCTTCGCCCAAGGCAATGAGCAGTTCTTC	CASSFAQGNEQFF
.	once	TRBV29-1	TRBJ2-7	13	TGCAGCGCTACCCCCAGGGTCGGCTACGAGCAGTACTTC	CSATPRVGYEQYF
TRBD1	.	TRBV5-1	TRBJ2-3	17	TGCGCCAGCAGCTTGGGACAGGGGGTTTTTGTCACAGATACGCAGTATTTT	CASSLGQGVFVTDTQYF
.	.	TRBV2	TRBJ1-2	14	TGTGCCAGCAGTGATATCGTCCAGAGTTATGGCTACACCTTC	CASSDIVQSYGYTF
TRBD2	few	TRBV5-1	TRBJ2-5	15	TGCGCCAGCAGCTTGACACTAGCGGGTGGAGAGACCCAGTACTTC	CASSLTLAGGETQYF
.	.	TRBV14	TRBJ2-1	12	TGTGCCAGCAGCCCGAGCCATAATGAGCAGTTCTTC	CASSPSHNEQFF
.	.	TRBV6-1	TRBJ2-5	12	TGTGCCAGCAGTGATGGCCCGGCGACCCAGTACTTC	CASSDGPATQYF
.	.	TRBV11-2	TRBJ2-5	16	TGTGCCAGCAGCTTAGAAGGCCAGGCAACCCAAGAGACCCAGTACTTC	CASSLEGQATQETQYF
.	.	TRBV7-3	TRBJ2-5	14	TGTGCCAGCAGCTTAAGGGGGCGGGAGGAGACCCAGTACTTC	CASSLRGREETQYF
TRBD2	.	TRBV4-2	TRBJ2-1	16	TGTGCCAGCAGCCAAGAGGGGACTAGCGGACACAATGAGCAGTTCTTC	CASSQEGTSGHNEQFF
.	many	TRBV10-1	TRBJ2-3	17	TGCGCCAGCAAACCTCATTCCACTCAAGAAAAAGGGGATACGCAGTATTTT	CASKPHSTQEKGDTQYF
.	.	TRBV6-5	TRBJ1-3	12	TGTGCCAGCCGGGATCCAGGAAACACCATATATTTT	CASRDPGNTIYF
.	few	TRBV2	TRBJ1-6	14	TGTGCCAGCAGTGAGGACAGATATAATTCACCCCTCCACTTT	CASSEDRYNSPLHF
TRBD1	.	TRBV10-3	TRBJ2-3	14	TGTGCCATCAGAGAGTCGACAGGGGTAGATACGCAGTATTTT	CAIRESTGVDTQYF
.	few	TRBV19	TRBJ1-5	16	TGTGCCAGTAGTACCGGTACACAGGGTTGGAGTCAGCCCCAGCATTTT	CASSTGTQGWSQPQHF
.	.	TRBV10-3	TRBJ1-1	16	TGTGCCATCAGCGAAGCCATACAGAGACGGAACACTGAAGCTTTCTTT	CAISEAIQRRNTEAFF
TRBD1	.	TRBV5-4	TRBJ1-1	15	TGTGCCAGCAGCTTGGATGGACAGGGTTCGGGTGAAGCTTTCTTT	CASSLDGQGSGEAFF
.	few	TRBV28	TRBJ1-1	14	TGTGCCAGCATCTTAAGGGTCATGAACACTGAAGCTTTCTTT	CASILRVMNTEAFF